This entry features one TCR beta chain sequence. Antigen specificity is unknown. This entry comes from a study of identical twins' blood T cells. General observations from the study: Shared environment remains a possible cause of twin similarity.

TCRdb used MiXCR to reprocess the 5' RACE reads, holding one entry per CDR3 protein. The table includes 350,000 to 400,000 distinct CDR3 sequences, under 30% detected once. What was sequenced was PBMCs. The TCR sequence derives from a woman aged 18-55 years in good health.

CDR3 sequence reads: CSVEDPSDVPNYNEQFF. The CDR3 nucleotides read TGCAGCGTTGAAGATCCCAGCGACGTCCCCAACTACAATGAGCAGTTCTTC. The chain recombines TRBV29-1 with TRBJ2-1; D is undetermined. The CDR3 has 17 residues. Trimming removed 0 bases at V and 3 bases at J, with 18 bases between. Germline CDR1 is SQVTM and CDR2 is ANQGSEA.